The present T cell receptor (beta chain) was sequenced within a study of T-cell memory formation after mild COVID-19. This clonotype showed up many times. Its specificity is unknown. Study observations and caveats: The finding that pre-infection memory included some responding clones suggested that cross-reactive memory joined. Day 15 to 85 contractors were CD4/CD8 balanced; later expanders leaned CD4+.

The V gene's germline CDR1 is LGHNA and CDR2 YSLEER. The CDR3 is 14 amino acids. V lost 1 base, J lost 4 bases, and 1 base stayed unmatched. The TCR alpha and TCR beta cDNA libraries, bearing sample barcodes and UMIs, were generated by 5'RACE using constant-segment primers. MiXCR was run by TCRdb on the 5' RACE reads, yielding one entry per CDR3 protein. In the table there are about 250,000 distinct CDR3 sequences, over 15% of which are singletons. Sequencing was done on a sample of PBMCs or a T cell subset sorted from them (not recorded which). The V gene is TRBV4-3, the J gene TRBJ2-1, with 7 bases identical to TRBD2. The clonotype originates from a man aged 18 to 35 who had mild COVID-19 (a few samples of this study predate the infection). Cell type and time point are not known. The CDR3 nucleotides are TGCGCCAGCAGCCAAGCGGGGGGTTACAATGAGCAGTTCTTC. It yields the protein CASSQAGGYNEQFF.